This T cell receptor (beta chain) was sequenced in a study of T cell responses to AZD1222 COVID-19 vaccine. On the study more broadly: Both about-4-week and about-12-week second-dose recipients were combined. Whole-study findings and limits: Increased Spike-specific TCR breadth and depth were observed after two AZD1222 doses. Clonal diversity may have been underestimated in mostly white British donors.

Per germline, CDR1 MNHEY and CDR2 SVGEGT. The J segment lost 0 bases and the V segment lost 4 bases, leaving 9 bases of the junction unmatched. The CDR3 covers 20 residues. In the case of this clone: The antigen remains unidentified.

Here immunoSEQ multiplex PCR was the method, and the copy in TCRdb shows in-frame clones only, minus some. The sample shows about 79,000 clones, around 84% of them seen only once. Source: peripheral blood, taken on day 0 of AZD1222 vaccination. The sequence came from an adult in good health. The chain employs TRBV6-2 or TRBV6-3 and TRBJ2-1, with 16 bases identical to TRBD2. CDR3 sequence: CASSLGTSGRVFSSYNEQFF. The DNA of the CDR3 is TGTGCCAGCAGTTTAGGGACTAGCGGGAGGGTTTTTAGCTCCTACAATGAGCAGTTCTTC.